A selection of T cell receptor beta chains follows, all from one sample in a study of T cells after yellow fever vaccination. TCRdb redid the calling of the 5' RACE reads with MiXCR, one entry per CDR3 protein. This table holds more than 90,000 distinct CDR3 sequences, 6.5% to 9% found once. The starting material was CD8+ T cells sorted from PBMCs, obtained 45 days after the yellow fever booster vaccination. The source of these receptors is a man aged 30-40 years who received the YFV17D yellow fever vaccine. The CDR3 runs from the conserved cysteine through the conserved F or W. The D gene is left open where the match is weak. Size is stated for part of the rows, as once, few or many counts, or as a class when the clone is expanded.

size	J	D	V	CDR3	DNA
few	TRBJ2-5	NA	TRBV15	CATSREGGGAETQYF	TGTGCCACCAGCAGGGAGGGTGGGGGCGCAGAGACCCAGTACTTC
many	TRBJ2-2	NA	TRBV5-6	CASSSGLRNTGELFF	TGTGCCAGCAGCTCGGGACTGCGGAACACCGGGGAGCTGTTTTTT
NA	TRBJ2-2	NA	TRBV5-4	CASNLRHTGELFF	TGTGCCAGCAACCTCCGGCACACCGGGGAGCTGTTTTTT
many	TRBJ2-1	TRBD2	TRBV18	CASSPSAGGEQFF	TGTGCCAGCTCACCTTCGGCGGGAGGAGAGCAGTTCTTC
many	TRBJ2-1	NA	TRBV24-1	CATSVEQFF	TGTGCCACCAGTGTGGAGCAGTTCTTC
NA	TRBJ1-3	NA	TRBV12-3/TRBV12-4	CASSLISVPGNTIYF	TGTGCCAGCAGTCTCATATCGGTACCTGGAAACACCATATATTTT
NA	TRBJ2-1	TRBD1	TRBV11-2	CASSLEYLGQGPNEQFF	TGTGCCAGCAGCTTAGAATACTTGGGACAGGGACCCAATGAGCAGTTCTTC
once	TRBJ2-1	NA	TRBV7-2	CASSLDVGDQQFF	TGTGCCAGCAGCTTAGACGTCGGGGACCAGCAGTTCTTC
NA	TRBJ2-1	TRBD1	TRBV20-1	CSAEDRTAYNEQFF	TGCAGTGCTGAGGACAGGACCGCCTACAATGAGCAGTTCTTC
many	TRBJ2-1	NA	TRBV3-1	CASSQDSLDNNEQFF	TGTGCCAGCAGCCAAGATTCCCTAGATAACAATGAGCAGTTCTTC
many	TRBJ2-3	NA	TRBV5-1	CASTSSPSPDTQYF	TGCGCCAGCACAAGCTCCCCGTCCCCAGATACGCAGTATTTT
NA	TRBJ1-3	NA	TRBV11-1	CASSSPFMTAPFNSGNTIYF	TGTGCCAGCAGCTCCCCATTTATGACAGCACCATTCAACTCTGGAAACACCATATATTTT